This is a list of T cell receptor beta chains from one sample in a study of T cells in Graves' hyperthyroidism and ophthalmopathy. Each CDR3 protein is one row after TCRdb ran MiXCR on the multiplex PCR reads. The sample carries more than 450,000 distinct CDR3 sequences, 20% recorded once. Specimen: blood. These receptors all come from a middle-aged man with Graves' ophthalmopathy. Each CDR3 is given with its conserved first and last residue. D genes are given only for firm matches. Clone sizes are given selectively: once, few, many, or a class where the clone is expanded.

cdr3_nt	cdr3_aa	j_call	d_call	v_call	cdr3_length	clone_size
TGTGCCAGCAGCACTAACCGACAGGGGGATAACTATGGCTACACCTTC	CASSTNRQGDNYGYTF	TRBJ1-2	TRBD1	TRBV11-2	16	few
TGCAGCGTTGATGGGACTAGCGGGTACAATGAGCAGTTCTTC	CSVDGTSGYNEQFF	TRBJ2-1	TRBD2	TRBV29-1	14	.
TGTGCCAGCAGCTCCGGCGGAAGCTACACCTTC	CASSSGGSYTF	TRBJ1-2	.	TRBV28	11	few
TGTGCCAGCAGTTCTGGGGACAGAGGACCCTACAATGAGCAGTTCTTC	CASSSGDRGPYNEQFF	TRBJ2-1	TRBD1	TRBV28	16	many
TGTGCCAGCAGCCTCTGGACTAGCGGTTACAATGAGCAGTTCTTC	CASSLWTSGYNEQFF	TRBJ2-1	TRBD2	TRBV3-1	15	many
TGTGCCTGGAGTGTCGGGACTAGCAGCTACAATGAGCAGTTCTTC	CAWSVGTSSYNEQFF	TRBJ2-1	TRBD2	TRBV30	15	many
TGTGCCAGCAGTGAAAGGAACCTGGGTGGCTACACCTTC	CASSERNLGGYTF	TRBJ1-2	.	TRBV6-1	13	.
TGTGCCAGCACCAGGGGAGGAATCAGCACCGGGGAGCTGTTTTTT	CASTRGGISTGELFF	TRBJ2-2	.	TRBV6-1	15	.
TGCGCCAGCAGTGAGCGGATGAGCTCCTACGAGCAGTACTTC	CASSERMSSYEQYF	TRBJ2-7	.	TRBV4-1	14	few
TGTGCCAGCAAAGCTAGTGGAAACACCATATATTTT	CASKASGNTIYF	TRBJ1-3	.	TRBV2	12	few
TGTGCCAGCAGTGCCCGCGACAGGGTGGAAGCTAACTATGGCTACACCTTC	CASSARDRVEANYGYTF	TRBJ1-2	TRBD1	TRBV28	17	.
TGTGCCAGCAGCTCAAGCGGGAGGAACTACAATGAGCAGTTCTTC	CASSSSGRNYNEQFF	TRBJ2-1	TRBD2	TRBV5-6	15	.
TGTGCCAGCAGCCGCCGGTCTCAGCACACAGATACGCAGTATTTT	CASSRRSQHTDTQYF	TRBJ2-3	.	TRBV6-1	15	many
TGTGCCAGCAGCTTAGAGGCTAGCGGGGGCGCCCCCTACGAGCAGTACTTC	CASSLEASGGAPYEQYF	TRBJ2-7	TRBD2	TRBV7-2	17	.
TGTACCAGCTCACCAGGTGGGAATCAGCCCCAGCATTTT	CTSSPGGNQPQHF	TRBJ1-5	.	TRBV18	13	.
TGTGCCAGCAGTGATACTAATGAATACACTGAAGCTTTCTTT	CASSDTNEYTEAFF	TRBJ1-1	.	TRBV2	14	.
TGCAGCGTTCAAATACTAGGGGCCTACGAGCAGTACTTC	CSVQILGAYEQYF	TRBJ2-7	.	TRBV29-1	13	.
TGTGCCAGTAGTATAGTTGACGGGGAGGATGGCTACACCTTC	CASSIVDGEDGYTF	TRBJ1-2	.	TRBV19	14	.
TGTGCCAGCAGCCGTCTCTCGTATGAGCAGTACTTC	CASSRLSYEQYF	TRBJ2-7	.	TRBV7-9	12	many
TGTGCCAGCAGGCGGGGCCCCTCCTACGAGCAGTACTTC	CASRRGPSYEQYF	TRBJ2-7	.	TRBV7-2	13	many
TGTGCCAGCAGTTTAATTCTCAATGAAAAACTGTTTTTT	CASSLILNEKLFF	TRBJ1-4	.	TRBV12-3/TRBV12-4	13	few
TGTGCCAGCAGCCCATCTAGCGGGAGGGCCCCTGGTACGCAGTATTTT	CASSPSSGRAPGTQYF	TRBJ2-3	TRBD2	TRBV5-4	16	.
TGCGCCAGCAGCCTAGGACAGGCCGTCTCCTACGAGCAGTACTTC	CASSLGQAVSYEQYF	TRBJ2-7	TRBD1	TRBV5-1	15	.
TGTGCCAGCCGGGGCCGGGTGGGGAGCAATCAGCCCCAGCATTTT	CASRGRVGSNQPQHF	TRBJ1-5	.	TRBV6-2/TRBV6-3	15	.
TGTGCCAGCAGCTTAGCTTCGCTCGCTCGCTCCTCTGGAAACACCATATATTTT	CASSLASLARSSGNTIYF	TRBJ1-3	.	TRBV7-3	18	.
TGCGCCAGCAGCCAAGGGAAGGGGGGCAGTGATAGCAATCAGCCCCAGCATTTT	CASSQGKGGSDSNQPQHF	TRBJ1-5	.	TRBV4-1	18	.
TGCGCCAGCAGCTTGTTGACCGGGACAGGGAGGGAGACCCAGTACTTC	CASSLLTGTGRETQYF	TRBJ2-5	TRBD1	TRBV5-1	16	few
TGCAGTGCTAGTGTTTTCCCAGAGGGTGAAGCTTTCTTT	CSASVFPEGEAFF	TRBJ1-1	.	TRBV20-1	13	few
TGTGCCAGCTCACCAAGAGGGCCCGACGAGCAGTACTTC	CASSPRGPDEQYF	TRBJ2-7	.	TRBV18	13	many
TGTGCCAGCAGCAGGACTAGCGTCTACGAGCAGTACTTC	CASSRTSVYEQYF	TRBJ2-7	TRBD2	TRBV6-2/TRBV6-3	13	few
TGCAGTGCTGAGTCTCAAAGCTCGAACTATGGCTACACCTTC	CSAESQSSNYGYTF	TRBJ1-2	.	TRBV20-1	14	many
TGCAGTGCAGGGGGGGGTCGAGAGACCCAGTACTTC	CSAGGGRETQYF	TRBJ2-5	.	TRBV20-1	12	many
TGTGCCAGTAGTACGGGGACAGGGACCTACGAGCAGTACTTC	CASSTGTGTYEQYF	TRBJ2-7	TRBD1	TRBV19	14	few
TGTGCCAGCAGAGCGGACTCCTTGCTCACCGGGGAGCTGTTTTTT	CASRADSLLTGELFF	TRBJ2-2	.	TRBV2	15	.
TGTGCCACCGCAAAAAGGGAGCAGAACACTGAAGCTTTCTTT	CATAKREQNTEAFF	TRBJ1-1	.	TRBV10-3	14	few
TGTGCCAGCAGCCAAGGGGACAGGGACTACAATGAGCAGTTCTTC	CASSQGDRDYNEQFF	TRBJ2-1	TRBD1	TRBV4-2	15	few
TGTGCCAGCAGTTCCCTACATGACAGAAAAAACAATGAGCAGTTCTTC	CASSSLHDRKNNEQFF	TRBJ2-1	.	TRBV12-3/TRBV12-4	16	.
TGTGCCAGCAGAGTAGGACTTTGGAACACCGGGGAGCTGTTTTTT	CASRVGLWNTGELFF	TRBJ2-2	.	TRBV27	15	many
TGTGCCAGCAGTGCCCAGGACTCGTATCACAATGAGCAGTTCTTC	CASSAQDSYHNEQFF	TRBJ2-1	.	TRBV6-1	15	many
TGCAGTGCTAGGGGTCCCGGACTAGCGGGAGGGCCGGGCACAGATACGCAGTATTTT	CSARGPGLAGGPGTDTQYF	TRBJ2-3	TRBD2	TRBV20-1	19	once
TGCGCCAGCAGCCAAGACCCGACGGACTACAATGAGCAGTTCTTC	CASSQDPTDYNEQFF	TRBJ2-1	.	TRBV4-1	15	.
TGTGCCATCAGTGAGTTGAAAGCGGGAGGCCACAATGAGCAGTTCTTC	CAISELKAGGHNEQFF	TRBJ2-1	TRBD2	TRBV10-3	16	.